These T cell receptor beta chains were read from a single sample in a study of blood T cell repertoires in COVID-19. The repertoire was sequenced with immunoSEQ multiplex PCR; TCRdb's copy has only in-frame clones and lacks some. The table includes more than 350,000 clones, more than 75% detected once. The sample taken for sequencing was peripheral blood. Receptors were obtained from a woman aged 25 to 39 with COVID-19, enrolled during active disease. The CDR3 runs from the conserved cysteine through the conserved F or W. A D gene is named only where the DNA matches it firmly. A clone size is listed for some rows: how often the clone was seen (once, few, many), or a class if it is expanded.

CDR3 protein: CASSLVAGSSGTQYF
CDR3 DNA: TGTGCCAGCAGCTTGGTAGCGGGGAGCTCCGGGACCCAGTACTTC
D gene: TRBD2
J gene: TRBJ2-5
V gene: TRBV5-4
clone size: -

CDR3 protein: CASSLSPRGNEQFF
CDR3 DNA: TGTGCCAGCAGTTTATCTCCGAGGGGGAATGAGCAGTTCTTC
D gene: -
J gene: TRBJ2-1
V gene: TRBV27
clone size: once

CDR3 protein: CASSWTGTDEGYTF
CDR3 DNA: TGTGCCAGCAGTTGGACAGGTACAGACGAGGGCTACACCTTC
D gene: TRBD1
J gene: TRBJ1-2
V gene: TRBV28
clone size: -

CDR3 protein: CASSQDGGTGARHTEAFF
CDR3 DNA: TGTGCCAGCAGCCAAGATGGGGGGACAGGGGCAAGGCACACTGAAGCTTTCTTT
D gene: TRBD1
J gene: TRBJ1-1
V gene: TRBV3-1/TRBV3-2
clone size: -

CDR3 protein: CASSMAKDSYNEQFF
CDR3 DNA: TGTGCCAGTAGTATGGCCAAAGACTCCTACAATGAGCAGTTCTTC
D gene: -
J gene: TRBJ2-1
V gene: TRBV19
clone size: -

CDR3 protein: CASSIEQAAGELFF
CDR3 DNA: TGTGCCAGTAGTATTGAACAGGCGGCCGGGGAGCTGTTTTTT
D gene: -
J gene: TRBJ2-2
V gene: TRBV19
clone size: -

CDR3 protein: CASSRLARDTGELFF
CDR3 DNA: TGTGCCAGCAGCCGACTAGCGAGGGACACCGGGGAGCTGTTTTTT
D gene: TRBD2
J gene: TRBJ2-2
V gene: TRBV28
clone size: -

CDR3 protein: CASSETDMNTEAFF
CDR3 DNA: TGCGCCAGCAGTGAGACAGATATGAACACTGAAGCTTTCTTT
D gene: -
J gene: TRBJ1-1
V gene: TRBV10-2
clone size: many

CDR3 protein: CSVEGGPGANVLTF
CDR3 DNA: TGCAGCGTTGAAGGCGGCCCTGGGGCCAACGTCCTGACTTTC
D gene: -
J gene: TRBJ2-6
V gene: TRBV29-1
clone size: -

CDR3 protein: CASSPSRDGEAFF
CDR3 DNA: TGTGCCAGCTCACCCTCCAGGGATGGTGAAGCTTTCTTT
D gene: -
J gene: TRBJ1-1
V gene: TRBV18
clone size: once

CDR3 protein: CASSPRDRDPDTQYF
CDR3 DNA: TGTGCCAGCAGTCCGAGGGACAGGGACCCAGATACGCAGTATTTT
D gene: TRBD1
J gene: TRBJ2-3
V gene: TRBV27
clone size: -

CDR3 protein: CASSFLPRGIRKPRNSPLHF
CDR3 DNA: TGTGCCAGCAGTTTTCTCCCTCGGGGAATACGAAAGCCGCGGAATTCACCCCTCCACTTT
D gene: -
J gene: TRBJ1-6
V gene: TRBV27
clone size: -

CDR3 protein: CASSIGGRGRESYGYTF
CDR3 DNA: TGTGCCAGTAGTATAGGCGGCAGGGGCAGGGAAAGCTATGGCTACACCTTC
D gene: -
J gene: TRBJ1-2
V gene: TRBV19
clone size: -

CDR3 protein: CASSKVGDIHYNEQFF
CDR3 DNA: TGTGCCAGCAGCAAGGTTGGGGACATCCACTACAATGAGCAGTTCTTC
D gene: -
J gene: TRBJ2-1
V gene: TRBV5-4
clone size: -

CDR3 protein: CASSQDPTSGPYNEQFF
CDR3 DNA: TGCGCCAGCAGCCAAGATCCCACTAGCGGGCCGTACAATGAGCAGTTCTTC
D gene: TRBD2
J gene: TRBJ2-1
V gene: TRBV4-3
clone size: -

CDR3 protein: CASSLAGEGPYGYTF
CDR3 DNA: TGCGCCAGCAGCTTGGCCGGAGAGGGTCCCTATGGCTACACCTTC
D gene: -
J gene: TRBJ1-2
V gene: TRBV5-1
clone size: once

CDR3 protein: CASSLRGTDRGSEAFF
CDR3 DNA: TGTGCCAGCAGCCTCAGGGGGACGGACAGGGGCTCTGAAGCTTTCTTT
D gene: TRBD1
J gene: TRBJ1-1
V gene: TRBV9
clone size: -

CDR3 protein: CASSLEGTPQETQYF
CDR3 DNA: TGTGCCAGCAGCTTGGAGGGGACACCCCAAGAGACCCAGTACTTC
D gene: -
J gene: TRBJ2-5
V gene: TRBV5-6
clone size: -

CDR3 protein: CASSEMKNTEAFF
CDR3 DNA: TGTGCCAGCAGTGAGATGAAGAACACTGAAGCTTTCTTT
D gene: -
J gene: TRBJ1-1
V gene: TRBV28
clone size: few

CDR3 protein: CSAEPSGTQYF
CDR3 DNA: TGCAGTGCCGAGCCCAGCGGTACGCAGTATTTT
D gene: -
J gene: TRBJ2-3
V gene: TRBV20-1
clone size: -

CDR3 protein: CSASRLAGNTGELFF
CDR3 DNA: TGCAGTGCTAGTCGACTAGCGGGTAACACCGGGGAGCTGTTTTTT
D gene: TRBD2
J gene: TRBJ2-2
V gene: TRBV20-1
clone size: -

CDR3 protein: CASRPPTSGRGNEQFF
CDR3 DNA: TGTGCCAGTAGGCCCCCTACTAGCGGGAGAGGGAATGAGCAGTTCTTC
D gene: TRBD2
J gene: TRBJ2-1
V gene: TRBV19
clone size: -

CDR3 protein: CATSREGVGYEQYF
CDR3 DNA: TGTGCCACCAGCAGAGAAGGGGTAGGGTACGAGCAGTACTTC
D gene: -
J gene: TRBJ2-7
V gene: TRBV15
clone size: -

CDR3 protein: CASSIVLAVNTGELFF
CDR3 DNA: TGTGCCAGTAGTATTGTGCTAGCGGTAAACACCGGGGAGCTGTTTTTT
D gene: TRBD2
J gene: TRBJ2-2
V gene: TRBV19
clone size: -

CDR3 protein: CASSPLQVAGPTTGELFF
CDR3 DNA: TGTGCCAGCTCACCACTCCAAGTAGCGGGACCCACCACCGGGGAGCTGTTTTTT
D gene: TRBD2
J gene: TRBJ2-2
V gene: TRBV18
clone size: -

CDR3 protein: CASSDYRDEKLFF
CDR3 DNA: TGTGCCAGCAGTGACTACAGGGATGAAAAACTGTTTTTT
D gene: -
J gene: TRBJ1-4
V gene: TRBV6-4
clone size: -

CDR3 protein: CASSPGTKAFF
CDR3 DNA: TGTGCCAGTAGCCCTGGGACAAAAGCTTTCTTT
D gene: -
J gene: TRBJ1-1
V gene: TRBV19
clone size: -

CDR3 protein: CSVGGQLNEKLFF
CDR3 DNA: TGCAGCGTTGGGGGACAGCTGAATGAAAAACTGTTTTTT
D gene: TRBD1
J gene: TRBJ1-4
V gene: TRBV29-1
clone size: -